These 30 T cell receptor beta chains were sequenced from one sample in a study of CD8 T cells in Susac syndrome. The RNA, 0.5 to 1 ug, was put through reverse transcription using random hexamers. TCRdb recomputed calls from the immunoSEQ multiplex PCR reads with MiXCR, one row per CDR3 protein. The sample comprises approximately 140,000 distinct CDR3 sequences, roughly 80% of which are singletons, and roughly 0.5% rests with the top ten. Material for sequencing was CD8+ T cells from PBMCs. These receptors originate from a human donor with multiple sclerosis.

The chain carries TRBV5-1 and TRBJ1-1; possibly TRBD1 for D (5 bases). Per the germline V gene, CDR1 is SGHRS and CDR2 is YFSETQ. There are 11 residues in the CDR3. Trimming shortened V by 4 bases and J by 7 bases, and 8 bases separated the two germline ends. CDR3 sequence (DNA): TGCGCCAGCAGCGGAGGGGTTGAAGCTTTCTTT. Its protein is CASSGGVEAFF.

This CDR3 reads CASSLQGVDTQYF. The CDR3 DNA follows: TGTGCCAGTAGCTTACAGGGTGTAGATACGCAGTATTTT. The V call is TRBV19, the J call TRBJ2-3, with D perhaps TRBD1 (6 bases). The V end lost 6 bases, the J end lost 5 bases, and 12 bases lay between the germline ends. Looked up from germline, CDR1 is LNHDA and CDR2 is SQIVND (reference sequence). The CDR3 is 13 amino acids.

This clonotype turned up a few times. This chain uses TRBV7-2 with TRBJ1-2; D not resolved. Germline CDR1 SGHTA, CDR2 FQGNSA. V lost 5 bases to trimming and J lost 2 bases, with 15 bases between them. The length of the CDR3 is 15 residues. CDR3 coding DNA: TGTGCCAGCAGCCCCCACCGGACGGCCAACTATGGCTACACCTTC. Translating it yields CASSPHRTANYGYTF.

This clonotype occurred a few times. This chain joins TRBV5-5 and TRBJ2-7; maybe TRBD2 (5 bases). Germline V gene sequence: CDR1 SGHKS, CDR2 YYEKEE (reference sequence). The CDR3 consists of 14 residues. V shed 4 bases and J shed 6 bases, with 17 bases lying between them. The CDR3 reads CASSLGLLSLEQYF. The CDR3 nucleotides read TGTGCCAGCAGCCTTGGACTGCTGTCCCTCGAGCAGTACTTC.

The rearrangement uses TRBV13 and TRBJ2-2; 14 nucleotides match TRBD2. This CDR3 region has 17 residues. V lost 4 bases and J lost 4; bases outside the gene matches: 5. CDR1 is PRHDT and CDR2 is FYEKMQ in the germline V gene (reference sequence). The CDR3 region is CASSSTSGREATGELFF. CDR3 sequence (DNA): TGTGCCAGCAGCTCGACTAGCGGGAGGGAGGCCACCGGGGAGCTGTTTTTT.

V and J are TRBV6-2 or TRBV6-3 and TRBJ2-7; the D is unclear. The CDR3 extends over 13 amino acids. With 2 bases removed from V and 4 bases from J, the gap between germline ends came to 9 bases. Germline V gene sequence: CDR1 MNHEY, CDR2 SVGEGT. The CDR3 region is CASSYGVSYEQYV. The DNA for the CDR3 is TGTGCCAGCAGTTACGGTGTGTCATACGAGCAGTACGTC.

This clonotype is a singleton in its sample. Here the CDR3 reads CSARDAGTSEGYNEQFF. The CDR3 DNA is TGCAGTGCTAGAGACGCTGGGACTAGCGAAGGGTACAATGAGCAGTTCTTC. This chain uses TRBV20-1 with TRBJ2-1; 10 bases align to TRBD2. Germline-derived CDR1 and CDR2 are DFQATT and SNEGSKA (reference sequence). V lost 0 bases, J lost 4 bases, and 9 bases stayed unmatched. The CDR3 is made up of 17 amino acids.

In DNA, the CDR3 is TGTGCCAGCAGCTTTGCCGGGACAGGGAGTGGCTACACCTTC. This sequence encodes CASSFAGTGSGYTF. The V and J genes are TRBV11-2 and TRBJ1-2, with 9 bases that match TRBD1. The V gene end was trimmed by 3 bases and the J gene end by 7 bases; junction bases not matched to a gene: 6. From germline, CDR1 is SGHAT and CDR2 FQNNGV. The CDR3 runs to 14 residues.

The rearrangement uses TRBV19 and TRBJ1-1; tentative D call: TRBD1 (6 bases). Trimming removed 7 bases from V and 5 bases from J, with 14 bases in between. The CDR3 covers 13 residues. Germline V gene sequence: CDR1 LNHDA, CDR2 SQIVND (reference sequence). This CDR3 reads CASNQGKGTEAFF. CDR3 in DNA: TGTGCCAGTAACCAGGGGAAGGGGACTGAAGCTTTCTTT.

This clonotype has only a few counts. The V call is TRBV19, the J call TRBJ1-2; unclear D gene. The CDR3 has 12 residues. CDR1 is LNHDA, CDR2 SQIVND, per germline (reference sequence). V dropped 9 bases and J dropped 2 bases, with 10 bases sitting between them. The CDR3 coding sequence is TGTGCCAGCCGGGATGGGAACTATGGCTACACCTTC. Protein sequence: CASRDGNYGYTF.

The chain uses TRBV5-4 and TRBJ1-4; D not resolved. The CDR3 spans 14 residues. Between the trimmed V and J ends, which lost 6 bases and 0 bases, there was a span of 9 bases. The germline V gene has CDR1 SGHNT and CDR2 YYREEE (reference sequence). The CDR3 reads CASTLDATNEKLFF. In DNA form, the CDR3 reads TGTGCCAGCACCCTTGATGCAACTAATGAAAAACTGTTTTTT.

The chain uses TRBV19 and TRBJ2-1; no clear D. The CDR3 runs to 12 residues. V was shortened by 1 base and J by 8 bases, with 6 bases between the two germline ends. Germline V gene sequence: CDR1 LNHDA, CDR2 SQIVND (reference sequence). This chain's CDR3 is CASSIAGDEQFF. The CDR3, as DNA: TGTGCCAGTAGTATAGCCGGAGATGAGCAGTTCTTC. The whole variable domain, remainder taken from reference TRBV19 and TRBJ2-1, is DGGITQSPKYLFRKEGQNVTLSCEQNLNHDAMYWYRQDPGQGLRLIYYSQIVNDFQKGDIAEGYSVSREKKESFPLTVTSAQKNPTAFYLCASSIAGDEQFFGPGTRLTVL.

This clonotype was observed a few times. The rearrangement joins TRBV27 to TRBJ1-1, with a tentative D call TRBD1 (5 bases). The CDR3 spans 15 residues. V was pared by 1 base and J by 3 bases, with 12 bases between. The germline V gene has CDR1 MNHEY and CDR2 SMNVEV (reference sequence). The DNA of the CDR3 is TGTGCCAGCAGTTTATGGGCAGGGAGGGACACTGAAGCTTTCTTT. It translates to CASSLWAGRDTEAFF.

The chain combines TRBV24-1 with TRBJ2-2, with no clear D. The CDR3 contains 12 residues. The germline CDR1 and CDR2 sequences are KGHDR and SFDVKD. V dropped 7 bases and J dropped 6 bases, with 8 bases sitting between them. The CDR3: CATREGSGELFF. In DNA, the CDR3 is TGTGCCACCAGGGAAGGGTCCGGGGAGCTGTTTTTT.

The J gene is TRBJ2-2, the V gene TRBV25-1; D not resolved. CDR1 is MGHDK, CDR2 SYGVNS, per germline. The V gene lost 0 bases and the J gene lost 6 bases, with 5 bases spanning the gap. The CDR3 is 13 residues long. The CDR3 region has the DNA TGTGCCAGCAGTGAATATGGGGCCGGGGAGCTGTTTTTT. It specifies CASSEYGAGELFF.

The CDR3 reads CASSLLRTDNTGELFF. The CDR3 nucleotides read TGTGCCAGCAGCTTGTTGAGGACAGATAACACCGGGGAGCTGTTTTTT. The chain links TRBV5-6 to TRBJ2-2, with a weak D call TRBD1 (6 bases). The CDR3 contains 16 residues. CDR1 and CDR2 (germline): SGHDT, YYEEEE. The V and J ends lost 1 base and 2 bases respectively, with 12 bases between them.

The CDR3 loop is CASSSRTSKGRDEQFF. The CDR3 nucleotides read TGTGCCAGCAGTTCTCGGACTAGCAAAGGGCGGGATGAGCAGTTCTTC. The chain has TRBV28 and TRBJ2-1; 8 positions agree with TRBD2. The CDR3 runs to 16 residues. V shed 4 bases, J shed 8 bases, and the junction held 13 bases outside the gene matches. Germline CDR1 reads MDHEN; CDR2 reads SYDVKM. The entire variable domain, with the rest obtained from reference TRBV28 and TRBJ2-1, is as follows: DVKVTQSSRYLVKRTGEKVFLECVQDMDHENMFWYRQDPGLGLRLIYFSYDVKMKEKGDIPEGYSVSREKKERFSLILESASTNQTSMYLCASSSRTSKGRDEQFFGPGTRLTVL.

This clonotype was found a few times. This chain links TRBV7-9 with TRBJ2-2; D possibly matches TRBD1 or TRBD2 (5 bases each). Germline CDR1 and CDR2: SEHNR and FQNEAQ (reference sequence). Trimming took 5 bases from V and 5 from J, leaving 9 bases between them. This CDR3 has 13 amino acids. The CDR3 loop reads CASSRDRTGELFF. CDR3 nucleotides: TGTGCCAGCAGCCGGGACCGTACCGGGGAGCTGTTTTTT. The variable domain in full, with the rest retrieved from reference TRBV7-9 and TRBJ2-2, is DTGVSQNPRHKITKRGQNVTFRCDPISEHNRLYWYRQTLGQGPEFLTYFQNEAQLEKSRLLSDRFSAERPKGSFSTLEIQRTEQGDSAMYLCASSRDRTGELFFGEGSRLTVL.

The rearrangement links TRBV2 to TRBJ2-2, with 7 bases lining up with TRBD2. From germline, CDR1 is SNHLY and CDR2 FYNNEI. With V trimmed by 8 bases and J by 7 bases, 16 bases remained unmatched. The CDR3 totals 16 residues. The CDR3 nucleotides are TGTGCCAGCGGTTACCCCAGGGAGGGGTTTGGCGGGGAGCTGTTTTTT. Translating it yields CASGYPREGFGGELFF. The complete variable domain, with remaining parts taken from reference TRBV2 and TRBJ2-2, reads EPEVTQTPSHQVTQMGQEVILRCVPISNHLYFYWYRQILGQKVEFLVSFYNNEISEKSEIFDDQFSVERPDGSNFTLKIRSTKLEDSAMYFCASGYPREGFGGELFFGEGSRLTVL.

The chain has TRBV20-1 and TRBJ2-1; the match to TRBD1 covers 7 bases. The CDR3 contains 16 residues. The V segment lost 3 bases and the J segment 8 bases; nucleotides outside the gene matches: 16. Per the germline V gene, CDR1 is DFQATT and CDR2 is SNEGSKA (reference sequence). For the CDR3, the DNA is TGCAGTGCTAGCCCCGACCGACAGGGAGTGGGCGATGAGCAGTTCTTC. Translation gives CSASPDRQGVGDEQFF.

This clonotype was recorded only once. The chain carries TRBV6-5 and TRBJ2-2; 7 bases fit TRBD1. The CDR3 is 18 residues long. Germline V gene lookup returns CDR1 MNHEY and CDR2 SVGAGI. V shed 0 bases, J shed 0 bases, and the junction held 7 bases outside the gene matches. The CDR3, as DNA: TGTGCCAGCAGTTACTCGATCGGGACAGACGCGAACACCGGGGAGCTGTTTTTT. This encodes CASSYSIGTDANTGELFF.

The chain links TRBV28 to TRBJ1-1; a weak D match, TRBD1 (6 bases). This CDR3 is 14 amino acids long. The ends were cut back, 7 bases at V and 4 bases at J, with 16 bases in the middle. Per the germline V gene, CDR1 is MDHEN and CDR2 is SYDVKM. The CDR3 nucleotides are TGTGCCAGCACTCTTCTTCGGGGGCCCACTGAAGCTTTCTTT. Protein product: CASTLLRGPTEAFF. Drawing the rest from reference TRBV28 and TRBJ1-1, the complete variable domain is DVKVTQSSRYLVKRTGEKVFLECVQDMDHENMFWYRQDPGLGLRLIYFSYDVKMKEKGDIPEGYSVSREKKERFSLILESASTNQTSMYLCASTLLRGPTEAFFGQGTRLTVV.

This clonotype was recorded a few times. The V and J genes are TRBV4-1 and TRBJ1-5; no clear D. The CDR3 consists of 16 residues. Germline V CDR1 and CDR2: MGHRA, YSYEKL. Trimming cost V 4 bases and J 1 base, with 14 bases left between them. The CDR3 nucleotides read TGCGCCAGCAGCCCGGTCGGGGTTGGGAGCAATCAGCCCCAGCATTTT. Translated: CASSPVGVGSNQPQHF.

In its sample, this clonotype was seen a few times. The CDR3 spells CASSSPGQGSYEQYF. For the CDR3, the DNA is TGTGCCAGCAGTTCGCCGGGACAGGGATCCTACGAGCAGTACTTC. V is TRBV6-5 and J is TRBJ2-7; TRBD1 matches 9 bases. Germline CDR1 reads MNHEY; CDR2 reads SVGAGI. The CDR3 totals 15 residues. The ends lost 4 bases at V and 1 base at J; junction bases unmatched: 5.

This clonotype was counted once. J is TRBJ2-2 and V is TRBV14, with a weak D call TRBD1 (6 bases). Germline CDR1 and CDR2: SGHDN and FVKESK. The ends were cut back, 5 bases at V and 3 bases at J, with 10 bases in the middle. The CDR3 spans 14 residues. CDR3 sequence: CASSSRTDTGELFF. The CDR3, as DNA: TGTGCCAGCAGCTCTCGGACAGACACCGGGGAGCTGTTTTTT.

CDR3 nucleotides: TGTGCCAGCAGTTACTCACAGGGTCGGGAAAAACTGTTTTTT. Translated: CASSYSQGREKLFF. The chain has TRBV6-5 and TRBJ1-4; D is perhaps TRBD1 (6 bases). The V end lost 0 bases, the J end lost 8 bases, and 10 bases lay between the germline ends. Germline CDR1 MNHEY, CDR2 SVGAGI. This CDR3 comprises 14 residues.

This sequence joins TRBV13 and TRBJ2-2; 7 bases match TRBD1. The CDR3 sequence is 14 residues long. Germline-derived CDR1 and CDR2 are PRHDT and FYEKMQ (reference sequence). V lost 5 bases and J lost 6; bases outside the gene matches: 6. The CDR3 is CASSVRQGAGELFF. The CDR3 nucleotides read TGTGCCAGCAGCGTACGACAGGGCGCCGGGGAGCTGTTTTTT.

V usage is TRBV24-1 and J usage is TRBJ2-1, with TRBD1 matching 9 bases. This CDR3 has 16 amino acids. The V and J ends lost 4 bases and 8 bases, in that order; junction bases with no gene match: 11. The germline V gene encodes CDR1 KGHDR and CDR2 SFDVKD. CDR3 DNA: TGTGCCACCAGTGACCCGGACAGGGGCGGCCCCCATGAGCAGTTCTTC. Protein sequence: CATSDPDRGGPHEQFF.

This chain connects TRBV19 to TRBJ1-1; the D gene is possibly TRBD1 (6 bases). Germline V CDR1 and CDR2: LNHDA, SQIVND (reference sequence). V was pared by 6 bases and J by 5 bases, with 13 bases between. The CDR3 is 13 residues long. DNA for the CDR3: TGTGCCAGTAGGGGCAGGGGTGGTACTGAAGCTTTCTTT. It is translated as CASRGRGGTEAFF. Full variable domain (missing parts from reference TRBV19 and TRBJ1-1): DGGITQSPKYLFRKEGQNVTLSCEQNLNHDAMYWYRQDPGQGLRLIYYSQIVNDFQKGDIAEGYSVSREKKESFPLTVTSAQKNPTAFYLCASRGRGGTEAFFGQGTRLTVV.

The chain combines TRBV20-1 with TRBJ2-1; TRBD2 aligns across 11 bases. The CDR3 extends over 17 amino acids. Germline V gene data show CDR1 as DFQATT and CDR2 as SNEGSKA (reference sequence). Trimming removed 1 base from V and 3 bases from J; junction bases left unmatched: 8. CDR3 coding DNA: TGCAGTGCTAGAGGCCGACTAGCGGGGAACTTCTACAATGAGCAGTTCTTC. This encodes CSARGRLAGNFYNEQFF.